This TCR beta chain was sequenced during a study of blood T cell repertoires in COVID-19. The V end lost 3 bases, the J end lost 7 bases, and 6 bases lay between the germline ends. Germline CDR1 DFQATT, CDR2 SNEGSKA (reference sequence). The CDR3 has 10 amino acids. Only in-frame clones appear in the TCRdb table, and some are missing; sequencing was by immunoSEQ multiplex PCR. The sample has approximately 150,000 clones, roughly 87% seen once. This sequence joins TRBV20-1 and TRBJ1-1, with unresolved D. The sequence derives from a woman aged 45 to 65 with acute or convalescent COVID-19. Sequencing was done on a sample of peripheral blood. CDR3 coding DNA: TGCAGTGCTAGTGGTCTTGAAGCTTTCTTT. It translates to CSASGLEAFF.